The sequence of this T cell receptor beta chain was determined in a study of shared clonotypes between healthy human individuals. About the research overall: CD8 memory received one plate per donor, CD8 naive two, CD4 memory three and CD4 naive three.

Deep-level settings were used for running the assay. Sequenced by immunoSEQ multiplex PCR; TCRdb stores in-frame clones only, minus some. The data contain about 1,800,000 clones, over 85% of them singletons. Positive CCR7 selection of CD45RO-negative cells yielded the naive CD8 cells, and terminally differentiated effector memory CD45RA+ cells were excluded. Per germline, CDR1 SGHTA and CDR2 FQGNSA. The V gene lost 2 bases and the J gene lost 1 base, with 8 bases spanning the gap. This CDR3 spans 14 amino acids. Material: naive CD8+ T cells sorted from blood. The chain links TRBV7-2 to TRBJ1-1, with D possibly TRBD1 on 5 matching bases. The source is a man aged 18 to 29 in good health. This chain's CDR3 is CASSLPGGNTEAFF. CDR3 DNA sequence: TGTGCCAGCAGCTTACCGGGGGGGAACACTGAAGCTTTCTTT. The full variable domain, completed using reference TRBV7-2 and TRBJ1-1, is GAGVSQSPSNKVTEKGKDVELRCDPISGHTALYWYRQSLGQGLEFLIYFQGNSAPDKSGLPSDRFSAERTGGSVSTLTIQRTQQEDSAVYLCASSLPGGNTEAFFGQGTRLTVV.